A single sample is the source of the 12 T cell receptor beta chains below, sequenced in a study of post-analysis software for immune sequencing data (dated by TCRdb to between 2015 and 2016). Library preparation was by PCR. The sequencing machine was an Illumina HiSeq 2500. To reduce PCR and sequencing biases, unique molecular identifiers were incorporated into the TCR beta cDNA libraries. TCRdb redid the processing of the public reads, applying fastp at Q25 and MiXCR, and retained in-frame beta chains. Entries that share a CDR3 protein sequence are merged under the most common genes and DNA. The sample profile shows roughly 620,000 distinct CDR3 sequences; about 44% of them were found once. The ten largest clones represent 1.5% to 2% of the sample. Overall study results and their limits: Roughly 5 TRBV segments, including TRBV5-6, TRBV5-1 and TRBV20-1, were significantly more frequent in patients than controls.

Their antigens are not known. The sequenced sample was blood. The receptors were gathered from a girl under 18 with multiple sclerosis.

In its sample, this clonotype was seen a few times. The chain combines TRBV19 with TRBJ2-7, with D tentatively TRBD2 (6 bases). Trimming removed 4 bases from V and 5 bases from J, with 12 bases in between. CDR1 and CDR2 (germline): LNHDA, SQIVND (reference sequence). The CDR3 length is 13 residues. In DNA form, the CDR3 reads TGTGCCAGTAGTAGCGGGACTTATGACGAGCAGTACTTC. Translation: CASSSGTYDEQYF.

The chain uses TRBV7-9 and TRBJ2-1; weak D call: TRBD2 (6 bases). Germline V CDR1 and CDR2: SEHNR, FQNEAQ (reference sequence). Trimming stripped 5 bases from V and 0 bases from J, with 23 bases between. The CDR3 consists of 19 residues. This CDR3 is CASSQSGTGEFSSYNEQFF. The CDR3 DNA sequence: TGTGCCAGCAGCCAGTCCGGGACGGGAGAATTTAGCTCCTACAATGAGCAGTTCTTC.

The table lists this clonotype with a few counts. The genes are TRBV7-8 and TRBJ2-1; D remains unclear. CDR3 length: 13 residues. Trimming left V 1 base short and J 9 bases short, with 10 bases between. The germline CDR1 and CDR2 sequences are SGHVS and FQNEAQ. CDR3 in DNA: TGTGCCAGCAGCTTAGATTTAGGTGGTGAGCAGTTCTTC. Translation gives CASSLDLGGEQFF.

The genes are TRBV4-2 and TRBJ2-3; 12 bases align to TRBD2. CDR1 and CDR2 from the germline V gene are LGHNA and YNFKEQ. The length of the CDR3 is 18 residues. With 0 bases clipped from V and 6 bases from J, the junction kept 10 bases outside the gene matches. The CDR3 DNA is TGTGCCAGCAGCCAAGATCCGGCGACTAGCGGGGGATGGGATACGCAGTATTTT. It yields the protein CASSQDPATSGGWDTQYF.

V usage is TRBV5-1 and J usage is TRBJ1-2, with TRBD1 matching 10 bases. Germline V gene sequence: CDR1 SGHRS, CDR2 YFSETQ. The CDR3 is 13 amino acids. J gave up 6 bases and V 4 bases, and 3 bases lay outside the gene matches. As DNA, the CDR3 is TGCGCCAGCAGCCATGGACAGGGGGATGGCTACACCTTC. This sequence encodes CASSHGQGDGYTF. Using reference TRBV5-1 and TRBJ1-2 for the parts outside the CDR3, the full variable domain is KAGVTQTPRYLIKTRGQQVTLSCSPISGHRSVSWYQQTPGQGLQFLFEYFSETQRNKGNFPGRFSGRQFSNSRSEMNVSTLELGDSALYLCASSHGQGDGYTFGSGTRLTVV.

The J gene is TRBJ2-7, the V gene TRBV12-3 or TRBV12-4; tentative D call: TRBD1 (6 bases). This CDR3 contains 15 residues. V lost 6 bases, J lost 0 bases, and 15 bases lay in between. The CDR3 DNA follows: TGTGCCAGCAGCCGAGACAGGCTTCTCTCCTACGAGCAGTACTTC. Protein product: CASSRDRLLSYEQYF.

This clonotype was counted between two and nine times. The genes are TRBV29-1 and TRBJ2-5; TRBD2 aligns across 10 bases. CDR3 length: 13 residues. V was clipped by 6 bases and J by 1 base; unmatched bases: 2. Germline assignment: CDR1 SQVTM and CDR2 ANQGSEA. In DNA, the CDR3 is TGCAGCGTAACTAGCGGGGCCCAAGAGACCCAGTACTTC. This encodes CSVTSGAQETQYF. Together with reference TRBV29-1 and TRBJ2-5, the CDR3 gives the full variable domain: SAVISQKPSRDICQRGTSLTIQCQVDSQVTMMFWYRQQPGQSLTLIATANQGSEATYESGFVIDKFPISRPNLTFSTLTVSNMSPEDSSIYLCSVTSGAQETQYFGPGTRLLVL.

About this clonotype itself: A junction boundary mismatches the germline segment, possibly from a read error. The chain carries TRBV6-5 and TRBJ2-3; 7 bases fit TRBD2. The CDR3 is 14 amino acids. CDR1 MNHEY and CDR2 SVGAGI come from the germline V gene. The CDR3 DNA sequence: TGTGCCAGCAGTTACTACCCAGGGAGGGATACGCGGTATTTT. The encoded protein is CASSYYPGRDTRYF.

The V and J genes are TRBV7-2 and TRBJ2-1; 9 positions match TRBD2. The CDR3 is 19 residues long. Germline V gene sequence: CDR1 SGHTA, CDR2 FQGNSA. With V trimmed by 4 bases and J by 0 bases, 13 bases remained unmatched. The DNA of the CDR3 is TGTGCCAGCAGCTCCATGACTCTAGCGGGGCGAACCTCCTACAATGAGCAGTTCTTC. It translates to CASSSMTLAGRTSYNEQFF.

The V gene is TRBV24-1, the J gene TRBJ1-2; 8 bases align to TRBD1. The CDR3 length is 15 residues. Germline trimming cut 3 bases from V and 3 bases from J; bases unmatched to any gene: 5. Germline V gene sequence: CDR1 KGHDR, CDR2 SFDVKD. Here the CDR3 DNA reads TGTGCCACCAGTGATACTGGACAGGGCGACTATGGCTACACCTTC. Its protein product is CATSDTGQGDYGYTF.

This chain joins TRBV12-3 or TRBV12-4 and TRBJ2-7; D may be TRBD1 (6 bases). Trimming took 2 bases from V and 3 from J, leaving 11 bases between them. The CDR3 runs 14 residues. CDR3 residues: CASSLQGLGYEQYF. The CDR3 DNA sequence: TGTGCCAGCAGTTTACAGGGGTTGGGCTACGAGCAGTACTTC.

The chain employs TRBV7-6 and TRBJ2-7, with 8 bases lining up with TRBD1. The germline CDR1 and CDR2 sequences are SGHVS and FNYEAQ. Germline trimming cut 4 bases from V and 5 bases from J; bases unmatched to any gene: 10. The CDR3 has 15 amino acids. The CDR3 region is CASSYGQGYSDEQYF. In DNA form, the CDR3 reads TGTGCCAGCAGCTATGGACAGGGCTATTCGGACGAGCAGTACTTC.